The 31 T cell receptor beta chains presented below share a single source sample, sequenced in a study of Graves' ophthalmopathy and Graves' hyperthyroidism. Researchers took RNA transcripts and amplified TCR beta CDR3 regions from them. In the first round, RT-PCR was carried out with HTBI primers, and a multiplex PCR formed the second round. TCRdb fed the multiplex PCR reads into MiXCR, producing one record per CDR3 protein. The top ten clones hold roughly 10% of a sample with approximately 1.2 million distinct CDR3 sequences, less than 45% of them seen once. The specimen was peripheral blood or thyroid tissue (not recorded which). These receptors all stem from an adult man with Graves' hyperthyroidism.

Of note for this clonotype: A read error is possible here, since a much larger clone lies one base away. The gene calls are TRBV14 and TRBJ1-2, with D unclear. Germline values: CDR1 SGHDN, CDR2 FVKESK. V dropped 4 bases and J dropped 3 bases, with 21 bases sitting between them. The CDR3 has 17 amino acids. Here the CDR3 DNA reads TGTGCCAGCAGCCCAGATCTGGAAGGGTCGGGGTACTATGGCTACACCTTC. This gives the protein CASSPDLEGSGYYGYTF.

At least ten counts were recorded for this clonotype. This chain connects TRBV29-1 to TRBJ2-2; 12 nucleotides agree with TRBD1. Germline V gene lookup returns CDR1 SQVTM and CDR2 ANQGSEA. The CDR3 loop spans 16 amino acids. V lost 0 bases and J lost 5; bases outside the gene matches: 4. The CDR3 nucleotides are TGCAGCGTTGAAGATGGGACAGGGGGCGTGACCGGGGAGCTGTTTTTT. Encoded protein: CSVEDGTGGVTGELFF.

The rearrangement uses TRBV7-8 and TRBJ2-7; 7 bases are a match to TRBD1. The CDR3 totals 16 residues. V shed 3 bases, J shed 4 bases, and the junction held 12 bases outside the gene matches. From germline, CDR1 is SGHVS and CDR2 FQNEAQ. CDR3 DNA: TGTGCCAGCAGCTTGGGACAGCCAATCTACTCTTACGAGCAGTACTTC. This gives the protein CASSLGQPIYSYEQYF.

This clonotype showed up many times. V is TRBV11-2 and J is TRBJ2-5, with 8 nucleotides matching TRBD2. V lost 1 base to trimming and J lost 1 base; unmatched junction nucleotides: 2. The length of the CDR3 is 15 residues. Germline CDR1 is SGHAT and CDR2 is FQNNGV. CDR3: CASSLGLAFQETQYF. The CDR3 nucleotides are TGTGCCAGCAGCTTAGGACTAGCGTTCCAAGAGACCCAGTACTTC.

This clonotype was picked up a small number of times. Without the conserved terminal phenylalanine or tryptophan, this CDR3 likely stems from a read error. No DNA is shown, since the ends of the CDR3 on it are uncertain; the CDR3 is the one TCRdb lists. This chain joins TRBV2 and TRBJ2-6; TRBD1, the D gene given by the table, was not confirmed from the DNA. Per the germline V gene, CDR1 is SNHLY and CDR2 is FYNNEI. The CDR3 has 9 amino acids, counting both end residues. CDR3 sequence reads: CASSVRQDT.

The table lists this clonotype with many counts. The chain combines TRBV7-8 with TRBJ1-5; D gene ambiguous. The CDR3 length is 14 residues. V was trimmed by 5 bases and J by 0 bases, leaving 8 bases between them. CDR1 is SGHVS and CDR2 is FQNEAQ in the germline V gene. The CDR3 DNA follows: TGTGCCAGCAGCCGTGGCGATAGCAATCAGCCCCAGCATTTT. Protein: CASSRGDSNQPQHF. The full variable domain, in which reference TRBV7-8 and TRBJ1-5 provide the parts outside the CDR3, is GAGVSQSPRYKVAKRGQDVALRCDPISGHVSLFWYQQALGQGPEFLTYFQNEAQLDKSGLPSDRFFAERPEGSVSTLKIQRTQQEDSAVYLCASSRGDSNQPQHFGDGTRLSIL.

This clonotype appeared many times. The chain employs TRBV7-9 and TRBJ1-3; a possible D gene is TRBD1 (5 bases). There are 14 residues in the CDR3. Germline lookup yields CDR1 SEHNR and CDR2 FQNEAQ (reference sequence). V dropped 5 bases and J dropped 4 bases, with 12 bases sitting between them. The CDR3, as DNA: TGTGCCAGCAGCCCGCGGGACGCCGGAAACACCATATATTTT. As protein: CASSPRDAGNTIYF.

The chain carries TRBV11-2 and TRBJ2-5; D is tentatively TRBD1 or TRBD2 (5 bases each). V lost 3 bases and J 2 bases, leaving 16 bases between the germline ends. Germline V gene sequence: CDR1 SGHAT, CDR2 FQNNGV. The CDR3 consists of 16 residues. As DNA, the CDR3 is TGTGCCAGCAGCTTGGGGACCGGGCTAGCACAAGAGACCCAGTACTTC. It specifies CASSLGTGLAQETQYF.

This clonotype was seen many times. This chain links TRBV14 with TRBJ1-1, with a weak D call TRBD1 (5 bases). From germline, CDR1 is SGHDN and CDR2 FVKESK. The ends were cut back, 6 bases at V and 0 bases at J, with 14 bases in the middle. The CDR3 contains 15 residues. CDR3 residues: CASSSNRPMNTEAFF. The CDR3, as DNA: TGTGCCAGCAGTTCGAACAGGCCAATGAACACTGAAGCTTTCTTT.

A remark on this clonotype: One end of the junction fails to match germline, which may point to a read error. V gene TRBV9 combines with J gene TRBJ2-5, with unresolved D. This CDR3 region has 12 residues. Germline assignment: CDR1 SGDLS and CDR2 YYNGEE. CDR3 DNA sequence: TGTGCCAGCAGCGTACAGCAAGAGACTCAGTACTTC. As protein: CASSVQQETQYF. The full variable domain, rest sourced from reference TRBV9 and TRBJ2-5, is DSGVTQTPKHLITATGQRVTLRCSPRSGDLSVYWYQQSLDQGLQFLIQYYNGEERAKGNILERFSAQQFPDLHSELNLSSLELGDSALYFCASSVQQETQYFGPGTRLLVL.

This clonotype was observed many times. V is TRBV5-6 and J is TRBJ1-4; possibly TRBD1 for D (6 bases). Between the trimmed V and J ends, which lost 2 bases and 5 bases, there was a span of 10 bases. Germline CDR1 SGHDT, CDR2 YYEEEE. CDR3 length: 14 residues. The DNA of the CDR3 is TGTGCCAGCAGCTTTGACGGGGGCAATGAAAAACTGTTTTTT. This codes for CASSFDGGNEKLFF.

The chain links TRBV6-6 to TRBJ1-6; 8 bases map to TRBD1. The J segment lost 11 bases and the V segment lost 6 bases, leaving 6 bases of the junction unmatched. The CDR3 runs to 13 residues. Per the germline V gene, CDR1 is MNHNY and CDR2 is SVGAGI (reference sequence). The CDR3 nucleotides read TGTGCCAGCAGCCGTCGACAGGGGACACCCCTCCACTTT. It encodes CASSRRQGTPLHF.

V and J are TRBV7-9 and TRBJ2-7; 16 bases line up with TRBD2. With the DNA end fitting TRBJ2-1 better, the J assignment may be wrong. This CDR3 is 15 amino acids long. The germline V gene encodes CDR1 SEHNR and CDR2 FQNEAQ (reference sequence). The CDR3 is CASSPGLAGGDEQFF. The DNA for the CDR3 is TGTGCCAGCAGCCCGGGACTAGCGGGAGGGGATGAGCAGTTCTTC.

The J gene is TRBJ2-3, the V gene TRBV29-1; D ambiguous. The germline gives CDR1 SQVTM, CDR2 ANQGSEA. CDR3 length equals 12 residues. The germline V and J ends were trimmed by 3 bases and 5 bases, with 9 bases remaining between them. CDR3 residues: CSVDLWGDTQYF. The CDR3 coding sequence is TGCAGCGTTGATCTGTGGGGAGATACGCAGTATTTT.

This clonotype was detected many times. The chain uses TRBV11-2 and TRBJ1-4; no firm D call. Trimming removed 0 bases at V and 13 bases at J, with 9 bases between. Germline V CDR1 and CDR2: SGHAT, FQNNGV. The CDR3 length is 12 residues. The CDR3 here is CASSLDRAGLFF. DNA of the CDR3: TGTGCCAGCAGCTTAGATAGAGCAGGACTGTTTTTT.

This clonotype appeared many times. The chain joins TRBV25-1 to TRBJ2-5; 8 bases agree with TRBD1. There are 17 residues in the CDR3. V shed 5 bases and J 5 bases; nucleotides not matched to a gene: 16. Germline V gene lookup returns CDR1 MGHDK and CDR2 SYGVNS. CDR3 sequence (DNA): TGTGCCAGCAGTTCTCGGAGCGGACAGGGTGATGACGAGACCCAGTACTTC. This gives the protein CASSSRSGQGDDETQYF.

The gene calls are TRBV2 and TRBJ2-7; either TRBD1 or TRBD2 may fit D (5 bases each). Between the trimmed V and J ends, which lost 4 bases and 2 bases, there was a span of 12 bases. The CDR3 is made up of 14 amino acids. Germline CDR1 is SNHLY and CDR2 is FYNNEI. CDR3 in DNA: TGTGCCAGCAGTGTTCGGGGCTCCCCCTACGAGCAGTACTTC. Protein sequence: CASSVRGSPYEQYF.

This clonotype was observed once. CDR3 amino acids: CSARTATGGGETQYF. The CDR3 DNA sequence: TGCAGTGCTAGAACCGCGACAGGGGGGGGGGAGACCCAGTACTTC. The genes are TRBV20-1 and TRBJ2-5; 9 bases fit TRBD1. Unmatched junction bases numbered 9, after V lost 2 bases and J lost 5 bases. Per the germline V gene, CDR1 is DFQATT and CDR2 is SNEGSKA (reference sequence). The CDR3 consists of 15 residues.

This rearrangement joins TRBV6-2 or TRBV6-3 to TRBJ1-2; the match to TRBD1 covers 7 bases. CDR1 and CDR2 (germline): MNHEY, SVGEGT. Losses at the gene ends were 5 bases for V and 4 bases for J; bases not matched to a gene: 10. This CDR3 spans 15 amino acids. CDR3 DNA: TGTGCCAGCAGTGACACCGGGACAGCGCTCTATGGCTACACCTTC. The encoded protein is CASSDTGTALYGYTF.

The sample holds many counts of this clonotype. The V and J genes are TRBV7-8 and TRBJ1-5, with D unresolved. The CDR3 has 17 amino acids. Germline V gene sequence: CDR1 SGHVS, CDR2 FQNEAQ. Trimming removed 1 base at V and 1 base at J, with 14 bases between. The CDR3 nucleotides read TGTGCCAGCAGCTTAGTTGGCACTCCCTCGAGCAATCAGCCCCAGCATTTT. As protein: CASSLVGTPSSNQPQHF. Filled out from reference TRBV7-8 and TRBJ1-5, the complete variable domain reads GAGVSQSPRYKVAKRGQDVALRCDPISGHVSLFWYQQALGQGPEFLTYFQNEAQLDKSGLPSDRFFAERPEGSVSTLKIQRTQQEDSAVYLCASSLVGTPSSNQPQHFGDGTRLSIL.

Worth noting for this clonotype: This may be a read error, as it is one base from a much larger clone. The chain couples TRBV15 to TRBJ2-7; D is unclear. Germline-derived CDR1 and CDR2 are LNHNV and YYDKDF (reference sequence). The CDR3 spans 14 residues. Trimming left V 0 bases short and J 8 bases short, with 14 bases between. As DNA, the CDR3 is TGTGCCACCAGCAGAGATGTACAGACGAGCAAGCAGTACTTC. Encoded protein: CATSRDVQTSKQYF.

This chain uses TRBV28 with TRBJ1-1, with D possibly being TRBD1 (6 bases). The CDR3 is 12 residues long. Germline-derived CDR1 and CDR2 are MDHEN and SYDVKM. V was clipped by 6 bases and J by 11 bases, with 16 bases between them. The CDR3 loop reads CASSEGGGMAFF. In DNA form, the CDR3 reads TGTGCCAGCAGCGAAGGGGGGGGTATGGCTTTCTTT.

This clonotype was seen many times. This sequence joins TRBV5-5 and TRBJ1-2; D call uncertain. Germline V gene lookup returns CDR1 SGHKS and CDR2 YYEKEE (reference sequence). This CDR3 comprises 15 residues. Trimming pared 1 base from V and 6 bases from J, leaving 16 bases between. CDR3 loop: CASSLSAATVDGYTF. For the CDR3, the DNA is TGTGCCAGCAGCTTGTCCGCGGCCACTGTCGATGGCTACACCTTC. The full variable domain, in which reference TRBV5-5 and TRBJ1-2 provide the parts outside the CDR3, is DAGVTQSPTHLIKTRGQQVTLRCSPISGHKSVSWYQQVLGQGPQFIFQYYEKEERGRGNFPDRFSARQFPNYSSELNVNALLLGDSALYLCASSLSAATVDGYTFGSGTRLTVV.

J is TRBJ1-1 and V is TRBV6-5; maybe TRBD1 (6 bases). V was clipped by 7 bases and J by 5 bases, with 11 bases between them. The germline V gene has CDR1 MNHEY and CDR2 SVGAGI. This CDR3 is 12 amino acids long. CDR3: CASTNQGTEAFF. The CDR3 DNA reads TGTGCCAGCACCAACCAGGGGACTGAAGCTTTCTTT.

This clonotype was detected ten times or more. The chain joins TRBV14 to TRBJ1-6; 10 bases agree with TRBD1. This CDR3 has 19 residues. Germline V CDR1 and CDR2: SGHDN, FVKESK. V gave up 1 base and J gave up 10 bases; unmatched junction bases: 16. The CDR3 region is CASSQASDRGPRPASPLHF. The CDR3 DNA reads as TGTGCCAGCAGCCAAGCCTCAGACAGGGGGCCGCGCCCTGCCTCACCCCTCCACTTT.

To note about this clonotype: A junction end diverges from the germline sequence, so it may reflect a read error. V and J are TRBV29-1 and TRBJ1-1; D unclear. This CDR3 is built from 11 residues. Germline V lookup: CDR1 SQVTM, CDR2 ANQGSEA. The DNA for the CDR3 is TGCAGCGTTGGGGTGAACACTGAAGCTCTCTTT. Translating it yields CSVGVNTEALF.

This clonotype was picked up many times. In nucleotides, the CDR3 is TGCAGTGCTATAGGACAGGGGAACACTGAAGCTTTCTTT. Translating it yields CSAIGQGNTEAFF. The J gene is TRBJ1-1, the V gene TRBV20-1; 8 nucleotides match TRBD1. The CDR3 runs to 13 residues. CDR1 and CDR2 from the germline V gene are DFQATT and SNEGSKA (reference sequence). After removal of 4 bases from V and 1 base from J, the junction contained 2 bases not matched to a gene.

The chain has TRBV20-1 and TRBJ1-5; no firm D call. The CDR3 has 16 residues. In germline, CDR1 is DFQATT, CDR2 SNEGSKA (reference sequence). Trimming stripped 6 bases from V and 3 bases from J, with 21 bases between. The CDR3 nucleotides are TGCAGTGCCAGCAGTACGCGACATAGCACCAATCAGCCCCAGCATTTT. This translates into CSASSTRHSTNQPQHF.

This clonotype was seen repeatedly, ten times or more. The chain carries TRBV9 and TRBJ1-3; no clear D. The ends were cut back, 0 bases at V and 3 bases at J, with 16 bases in the middle. Germline values: CDR1 SGDLS, CDR2 YYNGEE. The CDR3 spans 17 residues. CDR3 amino acids: CASSVAVGSVYGNTIYF. CDR3 nucleotide sequence: TGTGCCAGCAGCGTAGCCGTCGGGTCAGTTTATGGAAACACCATATATTTT.

The chain employs TRBV6-6 and TRBJ2-7; weak D call: TRBD2 (6 bases). Trimming shortened V by 6 bases and J by 7 bases, and 13 bases separated the two germline ends. Germline loops: CDR1 MNHNY, CDR2 SVGAGI (reference sequence). The CDR3 is made up of 12 amino acids. CDR3: CASRPPGGEQYF. CDR3 coding DNA: TGTGCCAGCAGACCCCCCGGGGGAGAGCAGTACTTC.

The chain has TRBV10-2 and TRBJ2-5; 7 bases are shared with TRBD1. CDR3 length equals 15 residues. V shed 3 bases, J shed 0 bases, and the junction held 4 bases outside the gene matches. Per germline, CDR1 WSHSY and CDR2 SAAADI. The CDR3 coding sequence is TGCGCCAGCAGTGACCCGGGACAGCACCAAGAGACCCAGTACTTC. Its protein product is CASSDPGQHQETQYF.